This entry is about one T cell receptor (beta chain). The antigen is unknown. The CDR3 spans 15 residues. The germline gives CDR1 SEHNR, CDR2 FQNEAQ (reference sequence). V trimming: 5 bases; J trimming: 3 bases; junction bases outside the gene matches: 6. Constant-segment primers served in 5'RACE that generated TCR alpha and TCR beta cDNA libraries bearing sample barcodes and UMIs. TCRdb passed the 5' RACE reads through MiXCR, listing each CDR3 protein once. The table shows fewer than 150,000 distinct CDR3 sequences, with around 15% occurring only once. This sample is drawn from a study of T-cell memory formation after mild COVID-19. Study-level information: TCR clusters mostly belonged to single donors.

General study results and limits: In pre-infection memory, a portion of responding clones appeared, which suggested that cross-reactive memory joined. Clones that contracted clustered mainly in CM and EM if CD4+ and in EMRA if CD8+.

The chain links TRBV7-9 to TRBJ2-7, with TRBD1 identical over 11 bases. Sequencing used PBMCs or a T cell subset sorted from them (not recorded which). The TCR originated in an adult woman who had mild COVID-19 (a few samples of this study predate the infection). Cell type and time point are not known. The CDR3 region is CASSPQGQGDYEQYF. The CDR3 DNA reads TGTGCCAGCAGCCCGCAGGGACAGGGGGACTACGAGCAGTACTTC. Looking up the rest from reference TRBV7-9 and TRBJ2-7 gives the full variable domain: DTGVSQNPRHKITKRGQNVTFRCDPISEHNRLYWYRQTLGQGPEFLTYFQNEAQLEKSRLLSDRFSAERPKGSFSTLEIQRTEQGDSAMYLCASSPQGQGDYEQYFGPGTRLTVT.